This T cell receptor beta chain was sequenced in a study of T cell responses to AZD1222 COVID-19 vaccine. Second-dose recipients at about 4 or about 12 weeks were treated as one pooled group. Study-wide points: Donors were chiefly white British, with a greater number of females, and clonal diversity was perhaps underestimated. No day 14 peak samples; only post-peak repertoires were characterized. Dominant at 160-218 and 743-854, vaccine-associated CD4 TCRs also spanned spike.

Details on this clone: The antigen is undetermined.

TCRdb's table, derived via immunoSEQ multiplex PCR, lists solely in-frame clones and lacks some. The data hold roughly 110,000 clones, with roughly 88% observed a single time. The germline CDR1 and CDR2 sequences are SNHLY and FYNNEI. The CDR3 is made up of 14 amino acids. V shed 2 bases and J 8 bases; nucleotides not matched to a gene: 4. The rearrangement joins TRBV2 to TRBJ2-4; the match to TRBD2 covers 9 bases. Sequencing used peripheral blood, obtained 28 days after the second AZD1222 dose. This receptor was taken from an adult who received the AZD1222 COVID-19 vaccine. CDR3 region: CASSESGGWYIQYF. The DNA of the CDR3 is TGTGCCAGCAGTGAAAGCGGGGGGTGGTACATTCAGTACTTC. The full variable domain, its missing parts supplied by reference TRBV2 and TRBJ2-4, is EPEVTQTPSHQVTQMGQEVILRCVPISNHLYFYWYRQILGQKVEFLVSFYNNEISEKSEIFDDQFSVERPDGSNFTLKIRSTKLEDSAMYFCASSESGGWYIQYFGAGTRLSVL.